The 5 T cell receptor beta chains below come from one sample, sequenced in a study of cytomegalovirus exposure and HLA in healthy donors. Amplification used 60 Vbeta primers and 13 Jbeta primers. The protocol was immunoSEQ multiplex PCR, while the TCRdb copy is restricted to in-frame clones and leaves out a portion. The table lists roughly 86,000 clones, 65% of them singletons. The sequencing sample was made of PBMCs. Every receptor here comes from a woman aged 45 to 65 in good health and CMV-seropositive.

The V gene is TRBV30, the J gene TRBJ1-4; 10 positions match TRBD1. Germline V gene sequence: CDR1 GTSNPN, CDR2 SVGIG (reference sequence). The CDR3 totals 14 residues. V lost 4 bases, J lost 5 bases, and 4 bases stayed unmatched. The CDR3 DNA reads as TGTGCCTGGACGCCGGGACAGGGGAATGAAAAACTGTTTTTT. It translates to CAWTPGQGNEKLFF.

The V gene is TRBV27, the J gene TRBJ1-2, with 9 bases identical to TRBD1. This CDR3 is built from 17 residues. Per the germline V gene, CDR1 is MNHEY and CDR2 is SMNVEV (reference sequence). The ends lost 2 bases at V and 1 base at J; junction bases unmatched: 8. The CDR3 here is CASSLNGGGQGNYGYTF. As DNA, the CDR3 is TGTGCCAGCAGTTTAAACGGCGGGGGACAGGGTAACTATGGCTACACCTTC.

The chain has TRBV5-1 and TRBJ2-3; D not resolved. The germline CDR1 and CDR2 sequences are SGHRS and YFSETQ. CDR3 length: 15 residues. V lost 0 bases and J 0 bases, leaving 8 bases between the germline ends. The CDR3 bases are TGCGCCAGCAGCTTGGATACTTCTAGCACAGATACGCAGTATTTT. This sequence encodes CASSLDTSSTDTQYF.

This sequence joins TRBV10-2 and TRBJ2-7; 9 nucleotides match TRBD1. V shed 3 bases and J 3 bases; nucleotides not matched to a gene: 9. The CDR3 contains 16 residues. Per germline, CDR1 WSHSY and CDR2 SAAADI. The CDR3 DNA reads as TGCGCCAGCAGTGAAATTAGGACAGGGGCCTACTACGAGCAGTACTTC. Residues: CASSEIRTGAYYEQYF.

The CDR3 DNA follows: TGTGCCAGCAGTGGGGGACAGGCCAAGTTATGGAGCAATCAGCCCCAGCATTTT. It codes for CASSGGQAKLWSNQPQHF. V and J are TRBV28 and TRBJ1-5; 8 bases are shared with TRBD1. CDR3 length equals 18 residues. With 5 bases clipped from V and 1 base from J, the junction kept 13 bases outside the gene matches. The germline CDR1 and CDR2 sequences are MDHEN and SYDVKM.